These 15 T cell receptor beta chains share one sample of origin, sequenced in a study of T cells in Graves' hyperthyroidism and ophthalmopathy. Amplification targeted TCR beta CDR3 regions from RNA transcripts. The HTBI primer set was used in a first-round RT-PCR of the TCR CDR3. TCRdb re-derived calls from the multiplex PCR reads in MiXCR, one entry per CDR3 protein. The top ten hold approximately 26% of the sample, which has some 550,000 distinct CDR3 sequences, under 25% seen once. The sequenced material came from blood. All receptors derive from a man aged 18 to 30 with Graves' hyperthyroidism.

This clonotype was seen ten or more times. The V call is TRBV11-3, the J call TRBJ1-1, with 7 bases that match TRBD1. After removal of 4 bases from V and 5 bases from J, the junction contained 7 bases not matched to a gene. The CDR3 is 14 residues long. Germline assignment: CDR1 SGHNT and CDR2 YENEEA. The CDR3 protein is CASSSSSGGTEAFF. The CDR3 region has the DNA TGTGCCAGCAGCTCATCATCAGGGGGGACTGAAGCTTTCTTT. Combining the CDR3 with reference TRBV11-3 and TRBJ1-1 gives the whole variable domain EAGVVQSPRYKIIEKKQPVAFWCNPISGHNTLYWYLQNLGQGPELLIRYENEEAVDDSQLPKDRFSAERLKGVDSTLKIQPAELGDSAVYLCASSSSSGGTEAFFGQGTRLTVV.

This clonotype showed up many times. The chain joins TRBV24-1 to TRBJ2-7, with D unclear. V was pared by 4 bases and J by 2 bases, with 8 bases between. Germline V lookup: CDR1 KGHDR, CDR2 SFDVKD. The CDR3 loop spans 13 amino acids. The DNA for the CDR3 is TGTGCCACCAGTGACTTACAAGCCTACGAGCAGTACTTC. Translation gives CATSDLQAYEQYF.

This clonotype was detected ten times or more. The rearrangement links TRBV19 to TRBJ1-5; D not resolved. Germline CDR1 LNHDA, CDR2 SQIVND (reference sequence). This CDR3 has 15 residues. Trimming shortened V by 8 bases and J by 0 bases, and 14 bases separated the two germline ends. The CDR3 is CASSPRGRSNQPQHF. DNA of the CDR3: TGTGCCAGTTCACCGAGAGGCCGTAGCAATCAGCCCCAGCATTTT.

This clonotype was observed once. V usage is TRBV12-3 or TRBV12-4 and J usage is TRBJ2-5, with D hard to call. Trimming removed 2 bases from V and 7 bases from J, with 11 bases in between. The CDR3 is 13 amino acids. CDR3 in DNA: TGTGCCAGCAGTTTATTGGTGGTCGGGACCCAGTACTTC. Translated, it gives CASSLLVVGTQYF.

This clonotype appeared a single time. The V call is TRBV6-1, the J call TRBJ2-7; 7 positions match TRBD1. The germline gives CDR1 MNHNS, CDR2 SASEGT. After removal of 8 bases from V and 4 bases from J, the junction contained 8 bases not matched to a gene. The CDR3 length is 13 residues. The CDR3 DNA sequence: TGTGCCAGCGACGACAGGGCAATGTACGAGCAGTACTTC. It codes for CASDDRAMYEQYF.

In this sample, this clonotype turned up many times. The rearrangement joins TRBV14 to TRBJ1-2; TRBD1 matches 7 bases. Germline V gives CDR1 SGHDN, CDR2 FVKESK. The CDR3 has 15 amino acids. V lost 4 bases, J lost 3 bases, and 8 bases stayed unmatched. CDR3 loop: CASSPLDRTDYGYTF. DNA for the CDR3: TGTGCCAGCAGCCCCCTGGACAGGACGGACTATGGCTACACCTTC.

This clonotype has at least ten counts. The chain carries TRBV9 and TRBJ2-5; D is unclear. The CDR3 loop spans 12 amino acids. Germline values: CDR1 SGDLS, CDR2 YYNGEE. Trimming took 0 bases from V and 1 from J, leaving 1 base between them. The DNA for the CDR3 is TGTGCCAGCAGCGTAGTCCAAGAGACCCAGTACTTC. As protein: CASSVVQETQYF.

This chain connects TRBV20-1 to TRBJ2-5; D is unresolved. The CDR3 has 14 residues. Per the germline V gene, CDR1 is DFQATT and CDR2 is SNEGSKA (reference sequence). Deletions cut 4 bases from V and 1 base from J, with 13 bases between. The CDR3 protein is CSANYQLFQETQYF. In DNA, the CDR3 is TGCAGTGCTAATTACCAGTTATTCCAAGAGACCCAGTACTTC.

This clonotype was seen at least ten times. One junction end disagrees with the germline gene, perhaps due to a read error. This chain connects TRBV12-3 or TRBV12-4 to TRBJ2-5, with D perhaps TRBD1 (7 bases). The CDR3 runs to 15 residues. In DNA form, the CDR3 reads TGTACCAGCAGTTTGAGGGCAGGGGGAGGAGAGACCCAGTACTTC. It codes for CTSSLRAGGGETQYF.

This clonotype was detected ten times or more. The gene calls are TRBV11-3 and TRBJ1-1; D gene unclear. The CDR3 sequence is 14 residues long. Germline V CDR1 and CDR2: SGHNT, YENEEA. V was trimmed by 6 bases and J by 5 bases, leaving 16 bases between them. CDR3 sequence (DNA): TGTGCCAGCAGTTCTGGGAGAAGGTGGACTGAAGCTTTCTTT. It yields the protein CASSSGRRWTEAFF.

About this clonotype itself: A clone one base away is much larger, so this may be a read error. Here the CDR3 DNA reads TGTGCCAGCAGTTGGGACAGCCGCCTACTCCAAGAGACCCAGTGCTTC. Protein sequence: CASSWDSRLLQETQCF. The V gene is TRBV7-2, the J gene TRBJ2-5; the match to TRBD1 covers 7 bases. The CDR3 runs 16 residues. The germline V gene has CDR1 SGHTA and CDR2 FQGNSA.

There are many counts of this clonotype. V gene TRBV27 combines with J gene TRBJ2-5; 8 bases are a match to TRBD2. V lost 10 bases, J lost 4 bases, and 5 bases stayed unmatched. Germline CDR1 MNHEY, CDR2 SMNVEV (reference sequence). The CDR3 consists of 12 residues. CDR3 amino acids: CATASGGETQYF. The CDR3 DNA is TGTGCCACCGCGAGCGGGGGAGAGACCCAGTACTTC.

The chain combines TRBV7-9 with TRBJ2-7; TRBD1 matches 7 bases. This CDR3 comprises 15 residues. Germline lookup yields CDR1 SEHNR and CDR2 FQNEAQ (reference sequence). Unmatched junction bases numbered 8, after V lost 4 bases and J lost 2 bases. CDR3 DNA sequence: TGTGCCAGCAGCTCCGAACGACAGGGAGCCTACGAGCAGTACTTC. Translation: CASSSERQGAYEQYF.

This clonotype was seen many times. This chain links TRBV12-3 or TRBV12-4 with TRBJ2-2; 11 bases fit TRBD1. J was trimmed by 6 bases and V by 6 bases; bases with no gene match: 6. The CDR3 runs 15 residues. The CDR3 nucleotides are TGTGCCAGCAGGGCCGGGACAGGGGGGGCCGGGGAGCTGTTTTTT. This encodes CASRAGTGGAGELFF.

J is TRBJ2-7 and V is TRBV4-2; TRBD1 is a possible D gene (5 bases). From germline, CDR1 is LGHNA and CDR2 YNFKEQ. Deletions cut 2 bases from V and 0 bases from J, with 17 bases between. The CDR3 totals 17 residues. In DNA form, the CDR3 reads TGTGCCAGCAGCCAAAATAACTTATACAGGAGCTCCTACGAGCAGTACTTC. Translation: CASSQNNLYRSSYEQYF.